These 5 T cell receptor beta chains originate from one sample sequenced in a study of T cells in Graves' hyperthyroidism and ophthalmopathy. Researchers took RNA transcripts and amplified the TCR beta CDR3 regions from them. TCR CDR3 regions were first amplified by RT-PCR with HTBI primers. TCRdb reprocessed the multiplex PCR reads via MiXCR and lists one record per CDR3 protein. Of just over 550,000 distinct CDR3 sequences listed, 46% are singletons. The sequencing sample was made of peripheral blood or thyroid tissue (not recorded which). These receptors all come from a woman under 30 with Graves' hyperthyroidism.

This chain uses TRBV2 with TRBJ1-1; D is ambiguous. The ends were cut back, 7 bases at V and 1 base at J, with 13 bases in the middle. Germline V gene lookup returns CDR1 SNHLY and CDR2 FYNNEI. The CDR3 is 14 residues long. Here the CDR3 reads CASNPPPWNTEAFF. DNA for the CDR3: TGTGCCAGCAACCCACCGCCGTGGAACACTGAAGCTTTCTTT.

In nucleotides, the CDR3 is TGTGCCAGCAGTTTAAATACAGGGGGATATGAAGCTTTCTTT. Its translation: CASSLNTGGYEAFF. The chain couples TRBV25-1 to TRBJ1-1, with TRBD1 identical over 8 bases. This CDR3 is built from 14 residues. The V and J ends lost 5 bases and 7 bases, in that order; junction bases with no gene match: 9. From germline, CDR1 is MGHDK and CDR2 SYGVNS.

The chain recombines TRBV7-9 with TRBJ2-7; 10 nucleotides align to TRBD2. CDR3 length: 15 amino acids. Germline values: CDR1 SEHNR, CDR2 FQNEAQ (reference sequence). V lost 1 base to trimming and J lost 5 bases; unmatched junction nucleotides: 5. CDR3 nucleotide sequence: TGTGCCAGCAGCTTAGTTCTAGCGGGAGTGGACGAGCAGTACTTC. This translates into CASSLVLAGVDEQYF.

There are many counts of this clonotype. This chain links TRBV7-9 with TRBJ1-6; D not certain. This CDR3 is 12 amino acids long. Germline V gene sequence: CDR1 SEHNR, CDR2 FQNEAQ (reference sequence). V lost 2 bases, J lost 10 bases, and 6 bases lay in between. The CDR3: CASSLSNSPLHF. CDR3 DNA sequence: TGTGCCAGCAGCTTATCAAACTCACCCCTCCACTTT.

This clonotype was counted many times. This chain uses TRBV10-3 with TRBJ1-1; unclear D gene. Trimming removed 3 bases from V and 0 bases from J, with 5 bases in between. The CDR3 length is 13 residues. Germline CDR1 reads ENHRY; CDR2 reads SYGVKD. Here the CDR3 reads CAISDYVNTEAFF. CDR3 nucleotides: TGTGCCATCAGTGATTATGTGAACACTGAAGCTTTCTTT.